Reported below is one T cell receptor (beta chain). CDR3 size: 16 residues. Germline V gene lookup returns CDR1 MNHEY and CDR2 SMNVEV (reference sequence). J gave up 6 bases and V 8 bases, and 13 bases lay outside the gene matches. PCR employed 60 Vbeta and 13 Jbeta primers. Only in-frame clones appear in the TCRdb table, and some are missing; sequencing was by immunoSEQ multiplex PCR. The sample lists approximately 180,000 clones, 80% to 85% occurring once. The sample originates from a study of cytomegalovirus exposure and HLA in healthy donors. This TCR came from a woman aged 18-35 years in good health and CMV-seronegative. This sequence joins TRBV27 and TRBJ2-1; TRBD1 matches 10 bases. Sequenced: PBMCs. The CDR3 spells CASGGTGTGVVNEQFF. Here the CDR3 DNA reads TGTGCCAGCGGGGGTACCGGGACAGGGGTGGTCAATGAGCAGTTCTTC.